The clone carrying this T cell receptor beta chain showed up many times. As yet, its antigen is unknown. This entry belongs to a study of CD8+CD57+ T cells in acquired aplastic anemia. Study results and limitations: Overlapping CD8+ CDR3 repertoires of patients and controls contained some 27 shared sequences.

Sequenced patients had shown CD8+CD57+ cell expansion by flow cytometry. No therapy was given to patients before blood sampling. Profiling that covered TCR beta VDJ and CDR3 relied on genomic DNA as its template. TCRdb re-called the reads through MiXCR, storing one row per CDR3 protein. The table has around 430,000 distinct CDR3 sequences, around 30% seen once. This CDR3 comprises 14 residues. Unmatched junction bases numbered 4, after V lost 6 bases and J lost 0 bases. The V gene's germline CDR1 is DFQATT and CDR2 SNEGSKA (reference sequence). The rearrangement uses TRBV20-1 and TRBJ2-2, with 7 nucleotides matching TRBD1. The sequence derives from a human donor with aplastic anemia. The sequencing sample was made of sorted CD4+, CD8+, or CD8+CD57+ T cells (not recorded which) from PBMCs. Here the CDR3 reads CSAPGTANTGELFF. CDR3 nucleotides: TGCAGTGCCCCCGGGACAGCGAACACCGGGGAGCTGTTTTTT.